Here is one T cell receptor (beta chain) with its context. This clonotype was recorded a few times. The target of this receptor is not known. Base qualities are not provided; no much larger clone lies one nucleotide away. These reads were obtained on an Illumina HiSeq 1500. Through fastp at Q25 and MiXCR, TCRdb rebuilt clones from the public reads, retaining in-frame beta chains. CDR3 protein sequences are deduplicated, and each keeps its most common genes and DNA. This sample lists around 710,000 distinct CDR3 sequences; 25% to 35% were detected once. Roughly 13% of the sample is held by the ten biggest clonotypes. These data originate in a study of T cell repertoires in cytomegalovirus infection (dated by TCRdb to the late 2010s). Concerning the study at large: The peptide stimulations were aimed at well-studied HLA-B-restricted epitopes as well as recently identified HLA-C-restricted CMV epitopes, whose presentation resists viral immunomodulation. Because public TCR beta signatures pointed to carriage of CMV infection together with the matching HLA type, the HLA type of each donor mattered for the analysis. Study-wide findings and limitations: The ex vivo response was dominated by HLA-C-restricted CMV-specific TCR beta clonotypes, which also provided the single most frequent clonotype in two of eight donors. Carriers of CMV infection plus the relevant HLA type were discriminated by the cumulative frequency of public TCR beta family members in the study cohort and in an independent 352-donor cohort.

The sample's treatment or condition label, decoded: in vitro stimulation with specific CMV peptide epitopes to enrich CMV-specific T cells. Material: cultured CD8+ T cells from PBMCs, obtained from culture after CMV antigen stimulation. The TCR sequence derives from a human donor in good health (CMV status not recorded). Some clones in this sample may be carry-over from other donors' samples.

The sequence in DNA is TGTGCCAGCAGAGCCCTGGGGGCCGAAGCTTTCTTT. This gives the protein CASRALGAEAFF. The chain joins TRBV7-2 to TRBJ1-1, and perhaps TRBD1 as D gene, on 6 matching bases. The CDR3 sequence holds 12 residues, the cysteine and phenylalanine included. The entry retains the CDR3 DNA only, 36 bases that are in frame from base 1. Sequences SGHTA (CDR1) and FQGNSA (CDR2) are obtained from the germline V gene. The V and J ends are trimmed by 6 bases and 8 bases, leaving 13 bases between them.